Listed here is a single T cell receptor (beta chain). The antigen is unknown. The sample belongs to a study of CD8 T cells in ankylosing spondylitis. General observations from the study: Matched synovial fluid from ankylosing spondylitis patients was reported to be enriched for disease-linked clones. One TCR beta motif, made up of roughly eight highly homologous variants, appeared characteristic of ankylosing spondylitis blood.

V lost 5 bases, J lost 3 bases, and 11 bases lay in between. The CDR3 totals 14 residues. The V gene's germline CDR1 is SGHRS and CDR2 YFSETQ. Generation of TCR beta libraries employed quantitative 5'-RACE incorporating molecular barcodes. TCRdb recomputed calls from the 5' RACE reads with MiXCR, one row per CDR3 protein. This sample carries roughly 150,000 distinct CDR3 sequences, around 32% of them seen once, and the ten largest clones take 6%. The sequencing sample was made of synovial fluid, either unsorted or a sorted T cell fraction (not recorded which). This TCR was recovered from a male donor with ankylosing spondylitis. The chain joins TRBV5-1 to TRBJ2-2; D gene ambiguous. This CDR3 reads CASRPTVDTGELFF. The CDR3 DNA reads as TGCGCCAGCAGACCCACGGTGGACACCGGGGAGCTGTTTTTT.